Below are 25 T cell receptor beta chains sequenced from a single sample in a study of PD-1 blockade in classical Hodgkin lymphoma. Every one of the patients relapsed after autologous stem cell transplantation (brentuximab vedotin exposure was variable). This table comes from immunoSEQ multiplex PCR, and its TCRdb copy is limited to in-frame clones, with some not included. The repertoire includes roughly 150,000 clones, around 73% of them detected once, and roughly 10% sits in the top ten. The sequenced sample was peripheral blood mononuclear cells (PBMCs), obtained before the second cycle of nivolumab. These receptors were obtained from a human donor with classical Hodgkin lymphoma.

This sequence joins TRBV18 and TRBJ1-4, with 9 bases fitting TRBD1. The length of the CDR3 is 14 residues. The trim removed 3 bases at V and 8 bases at J, leaving 4 bases unmatched. CDR1 is KGHSH, CDR2 LQKENI, per germline. This CDR3 is CASSPRQGDEKLFF. The CDR3, as DNA: TGTGCCAGCTCACCGCGACAGGGGGACGAAAAACTGTTTTTT.

J is TRBJ1-1 and V is TRBV29-1, with D hard to call. V gave up 5 bases and J gave up 0 bases, with 13 bases separating them. Germline CDR1 is SQVTM and CDR2 is ANQGSEA. The CDR3 totals 14 residues. CDR3 bases: TGCAGCGTTCCTCCGGGCCGCATGAACACTGAAGCTTTCTTT. Translation gives CSVPPGRMNTEAFF. Variable domain in full (rest from reference TRBV29-1 and TRBJ1-1): SAVISQKPSRDICQRGTSLTIQCQVDSQVTMMFWYRQQPGQSLTLIATANQGSEATYESGFVIDKFPISRPNLTFSTLTVSNMSPEDSSIYLCSVPPGRMNTEAFFGQGTRLTVV.

The J gene is TRBJ2-7, the V gene TRBV7-6; D possibly corresponds to TRBD2 (6 bases). CDR3 size: 15 residues. Germline assignment: CDR1 SGHVS and CDR2 FNYEAQ. Between the trimmed V and J ends, which lost 5 bases and 1 base, there was a span of 15 bases. The DNA for the CDR3 is TGTGCCAGCAGCAATTCTAGCGAGGGGTCCTACGAGCAGTACTTC. Its protein product is CASSNSSEGSYEQYF. The full variable domain, with the rest looked up from reference TRBV7-6 and TRBJ2-7, is GAGVSQSPRYKVTKRGQDVALRCDPISGHVSLYWYRQALGQGPEFLTYFNYEAQQDKSGLPNDRFSAERPEGSISTLTIQRTEQRDSAMYRCASSNSSEGSYEQYFGPGTRLTVT.

The gene calls are TRBV5-1 and TRBJ2-1; 14 nucleotides align to TRBD2. Germline V lookup: CDR1 SGHRS, CDR2 YFSETQ. With V trimmed by 0 bases and J by 0 bases, 8 bases remained unmatched. This CDR3 spans 20 amino acids. The CDR3 here is CASSLGLAGGFSSSYNEQFF. CDR3 sequence (DNA): TGCGCCAGCAGCTTGGGACTAGCGGGGGGGTTCTCCTCCTCCTACAATGAGCAGTTCTTC.

The V gene is TRBV6-5, the J gene TRBJ1-2, with D perhaps TRBD1 (6 bases). V lost 0 bases, J lost 4 bases, and 12 bases lay in between. The CDR3 loop spans 15 amino acids. The germline CDR1 and CDR2 sequences are MNHEY and SVGAGI. This chain's CDR3 is CASSYSTGRRYGYTF. Here the CDR3 DNA reads TGTGCCAGCAGTTACTCAACAGGGCGTCGCTATGGCTACACCTTC.

The chain links TRBV5-4 to TRBJ1-1; no reliable D call. CDR1 is SGHNT, CDR2 YYREEE, per germline (reference sequence). The CDR3 runs to 13 residues. Trimming left V 3 bases short and J 2 bases short, with 8 bases between. Here the CDR3 DNA reads TGTGCCAGCAGCTCAGGACGAAACACTGAAGCTTTCTTT. It encodes CASSSGRNTEAFF.

The rearrangement uses TRBV11-3 and TRBJ2-1, with 7 bases aligning to TRBD2. The ends lost 5 bases at V and 5 bases at J; junction bases unmatched: 6. The CDR3 sequence is 14 residues long. CDR1 is SGHNT and CDR2 is YENEEA in the germline V gene. CDR3 loop: CASSPSGKNNEQFF. The CDR3 DNA follows: TGTGCCAGCAGCCCAAGCGGGAAGAACAATGAGCAGTTCTTC.

The CDR3 sequence: CASSLEGNIQYF. Written as DNA, the CDR3 is TGTGCCAGCAGTTTAGAGGGGAACATTCAGTACTTC. This chain connects TRBV27 to TRBJ2-4, with D perhaps matching TRBD1 or TRBD2 (5 bases each). The CDR3 runs to 12 residues. With 2 bases removed from V and 7 bases from J, the gap between germline ends came to 6 bases. The germline gives CDR1 MNHEY, CDR2 SMNVEV (reference sequence).

The chain uses TRBV7-9 and TRBJ2-3; either TRBD1 or TRBD2 may supply D (5 bases each). This CDR3 has 11 amino acids. The germline gives CDR1 SEHNR, CDR2 FQNEAQ (reference sequence). Trimming cost V 9 bases and J 3 bases, with 7 bases left between them. CDR3 region: CARGDTDTQYF. The CDR3 DNA reads as TGTGCCAGGGGGGATACAGATACGCAGTATTTT.

Here the CDR3 reads CASAGGKETQYF. The CDR3 DNA is TGCGCCAGCGCTGGGGGGAAAGAGACCCAGTACTTC. The V gene is TRBV5-1, the J gene TRBJ2-5; D is perhaps TRBD2 (6 bases). The CDR3 has 12 residues. Germline V gene data show CDR1 as SGHRS and CDR2 as YFSETQ. The germline V and J ends were trimmed by 7 bases and 3 bases, with 10 bases remaining between them.

This chain connects TRBV28 to TRBJ2-1; D unresolved. V was cut by 2 bases and J by 0 bases, with 11 bases left in between. Germline V gene data show CDR1 as MDHEN and CDR2 as SYDVKM. CDR3 size: 16 residues. The CDR3 here is CASSLVGSASYNEQFF. As DNA, the CDR3 is TGTGCCAGCAGTTTAGTAGGGTCGGCCTCCTACAATGAGCAGTTCTTC.

The chain has TRBV25-1 and TRBJ2-2; D might be TRBD1 (6 bases). In germline, CDR1 is MGHDK, CDR2 SYGVNS. The ends were cut back, 4 bases at V and 4 bases at J, with 16 bases in the middle. The CDR3 length is 16 residues. Here the CDR3 DNA reads TGTGCCAGCAGTGTCCACAGGGATGGATTCACCGGGGAGCTGTTTTTT. Its translation is CASSVHRDGFTGELFF.

This clone was recorded only once. This sequence joins TRBV20-1 and TRBJ2-5, with D hard to call. This CDR3 region has 11 residues. V lost 2 bases and J 4 bases, leaving 5 bases between the germline ends. Germline CDR1 is DFQATT and CDR2 is SNEGSKA (reference sequence). Here the CDR3 DNA reads TGCAGTGCTAGAAAACTAGAGACCCAGTACTTC. It specifies CSARKLETQYF.

CDR3 sequence: CASSSGTSQGEQYF. DNA of the CDR3: TGTGCCAGCAGTTCCGGGACTAGCCAGGGGGAGCAGTACTTC. The V call is TRBV7-2, the J call TRBJ2-7, with 9 bases fitting TRBD2. CDR3 size: 14 residues. After removal of 6 bases from V and 7 bases from J, the junction contained 10 bases not matched to a gene. Per the germline V gene, CDR1 is SGHTA and CDR2 is FQGNSA.

The chain carries TRBV18 and TRBJ2-3; 11 positions agree with TRBD2. The CDR3 has 18 amino acids. From germline, CDR1 is KGHSH and CDR2 LQKENI. The trim removed 0 bases at V and 4 bases at J, leaving 9 bases unmatched. The CDR3 sequence: CASSPPLAGGKGPDTQYF. DNA of the CDR3: TGTGCCAGCTCACCACCCTTAGCGGGAGGGAAGGGGCCAGATACGCAGTATTTT. Complete variable domain (other parts from reference TRBV18 and TRBJ2-3): NAGVMQNPRHLVRRRGQEARLRCSPMKGHSHVYWYRQLPEEGLKFMVYLQKENIIDESGMPKERFSAEFPKEGPSILRIQQVVRGDSAAYFCASSPPLAGGKGPDTQYFGPGTRLTVL.

Concerning this clone: Distinct nucleotide sequences in the sample also encode this CDR3. The chain employs TRBV19 and TRBJ1-2; no clear D gene. Germline CDR1 reads LNHDA; CDR2 reads SQIVND (reference sequence). This CDR3 is 11 amino acids long. Trimming removed 3 bases at V and 7 bases at J, with 6 bases between. Here the CDR3 DNA reads TGTGCCAGTAGTATTCTTGGTGGCTACACCTTC. Translated, it gives CASSILGGYTF.

This clone has only a few counts. The V gene is TRBV28, the J gene TRBJ2-3, with D tentatively TRBD1 or TRBD2 (5 bases each). Germline CDR1 MDHEN, CDR2 SYDVKM. Between the trimmed V and J ends, which lost 4 bases and 6 bases, there was a span of 17 bases. This CDR3 is built from 15 residues. The CDR3 spells CASSSGRKVGDTQYF. CDR3 in DNA: TGTGCCAGCAGTTCGGGGCGGAAAGTCGGGGATACGCAGTATTTT. Full variable domain (missing parts from reference TRBV28 and TRBJ2-3): DVKVTQSSRYLVKRTGEKVFLECVQDMDHENMFWYRQDPGLGLRLIYFSYDVKMKEKGDIPEGYSVSREKKERFSLILESASTNQTSMYLCASSSGRKVGDTQYFGPGTRLTVL.

The chain uses TRBV7-3 and TRBJ1-2, with D hard to call. The V end was cut by 1 base, the J end by 0 bases, with 9 bases between. From germline, CDR1 is SGHTA and CDR2 FQGTGA. The CDR3 extends over 15 amino acids. DNA of the CDR3: TGTGCCAGCAGCTTAAGGCCAGGACCTAACTATGGCTACACCTTC. It encodes CASSLRPGPNYGYTF. Complete variable domain (other parts from reference TRBV7-3 and TRBJ1-2): GAGVSQTPSNKVTEKGKYVELRCDPISGHTALYWYRQSLGQGPEFLIYFQGTGAADDSGLPNDRFFAVRPEGSVSTLKIQRTERGDSAVYLCASSLRPGPNYGYTFGSGTRLTVV.

The chain combines TRBV19 with TRBJ2-7; D tentatively fits TRBD1 or TRBD2 (5 bases each). The V gene lost 10 bases and the J gene lost 1 base, with 20 bases spanning the gap. The germline gives CDR1 LNHDA, CDR2 SQIVND (reference sequence). The CDR3 has 15 residues. The CDR3, as DNA: TGTGCCACAACCCGAGGGAGCAGGGAGTCCTACGAGCAGTACTTC. Translating it yields CATTRGSRESYEQYF. Full variable domain (rest looked up from reference TRBV19 and TRBJ2-7): DGGITQSPKYLFRKEGQNVTLSCEQNLNHDAMYWYRQDPGQGLRLIYYSQIVNDFQKGDIAEGYSVSREKKESFPLTVTSAQKNPTAFYLCATTRGSRESYEQYFGPGTRLTVT.

The chain uses TRBV4-3 and TRBJ1-5; TRBD1 agrees at 11 bases. The V gene end was trimmed by 4 bases and the J gene end by 6 bases; junction bases not matched to a gene: 8. This CDR3 comprises 16 residues. Germline CDR1 LGHNA, CDR2 YSLEER. The CDR3, as DNA: TGCGCCAGCAGCCGTTTTTGGACAGGGGGCGTTCAGCCCCAGCATTTT. It translates to CASSRFWTGGVQPQHF.

The J gene is TRBJ1-3, the V gene TRBV4-1; D is uncertain. CDR1 MGHRA and CDR2 YSYEKL come from the germline V gene. V lost 4 bases and J 1 base, leaving 11 bases between the germline ends. CDR3 length: 15 residues. In DNA, the CDR3 is TGCGCCAGCAGCCCCCGCGGAGAATCTGGAAACACCATATATTTT. Its protein is CASSPRGESGNTIYF.

The chain is built from TRBV7-2 and TRBJ1-3; D gene unclear. CDR3 length equals 15 residues. The V gene lost 1 base and the J gene lost 1 base, with 8 bases spanning the gap. Germline values: CDR1 SGHTA, CDR2 FQGNSA. CDR3 sequence (DNA): TGTGCCAGCAGCTTAGTCACGGGTTCTGGAAACACCATATATTTT. This sequence encodes CASSLVTGSGNTIYF.

J is TRBJ1-1 and V is TRBV19; the match to TRBD1 covers 9 bases. V lost 0 bases to trimming and J lost 2 bases; unmatched junction nucleotides: 4. Germline loops: CDR1 LNHDA, CDR2 SQIVND (reference sequence). The CDR3 is 16 residues long. Here the CDR3 reads CASSIDGQGINTEAFF. In DNA, the CDR3 is TGTGCCAGTAGTATAGATGGACAGGGGATAAACACTGAAGCTTTCTTT.

DNA of the CDR3: TGTGCCAGCAGCTTAGTGTCGGGACAGCAAGAGACCCAGTACTTC. Its protein is CASSLVSGQQETQYF. This chain connects TRBV7-9 to TRBJ2-5; the match to TRBD1 covers 7 bases. This CDR3 has 15 amino acids. V was clipped by 1 base and J by 2 bases; unmatched bases: 4. Germline V gene data show CDR1 as SEHNR and CDR2 as FQNEAQ (reference sequence).

This clone was counted between two and nine times. V usage is TRBV20-1 and J usage is TRBJ2-1; D perhaps matches TRBD1 (6 bases). The CDR3 loop spans 11 amino acids. The V end lost 6 bases, the J end lost 10 bases, and 13 bases lay between the germline ends. Germline loops: CDR1 DFQATT, CDR2 SNEGSKA (reference sequence). In DNA form, the CDR3 reads TGCAGTGCCACACACAGGGACGAGCAGTTCTTC. Translation: CSATHRDEQFF.